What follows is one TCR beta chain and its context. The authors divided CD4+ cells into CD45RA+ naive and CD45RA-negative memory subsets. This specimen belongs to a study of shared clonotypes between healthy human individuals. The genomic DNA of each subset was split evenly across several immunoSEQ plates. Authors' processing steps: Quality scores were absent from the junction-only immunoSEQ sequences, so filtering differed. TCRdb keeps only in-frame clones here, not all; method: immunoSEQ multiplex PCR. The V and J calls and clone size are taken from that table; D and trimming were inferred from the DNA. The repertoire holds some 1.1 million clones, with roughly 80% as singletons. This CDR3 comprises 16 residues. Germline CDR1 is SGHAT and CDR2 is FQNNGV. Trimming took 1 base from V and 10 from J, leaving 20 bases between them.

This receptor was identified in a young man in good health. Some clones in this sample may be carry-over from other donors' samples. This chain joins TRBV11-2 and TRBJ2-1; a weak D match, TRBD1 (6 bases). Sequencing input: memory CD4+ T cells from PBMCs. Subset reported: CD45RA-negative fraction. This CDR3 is CASSLGGQGPHREQFF. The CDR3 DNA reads TGTGCCAGCAGCTTAGGGGGGCAGGGGCCCCATCGGGAGCAGTTCTTC.